The text below deals with one T cell receptor beta chain. The sample belongs to a study of blood T cell repertoires in COVID-19. V was pared by 6 bases and J by 4 bases, with 12 bases of the junction left unmatched. The germline V gene encodes CDR1 SGHDT and CDR2 YYEEEE. The CDR3 runs 15 residues. Produced via immunoSEQ multiplex PCR; TCRdb's table is partial and in-frame only. The sample includes some 270,000 clones, about 91% of them seen just once. This chain connects TRBV5-6 to TRBJ1-2; TRBD1 matches 7 bases. Sample: peripheral blood. The receptor was isolated from a woman aged 35 to 49 who had recovered from COVID-19. The CDR3 reads CASTTWGDSPYGYTF. Here the CDR3 DNA reads TGTGCCAGCACTACCTGGGGGGACAGTCCCTATGGCTACACCTTC.